A single TCR beta chain is shown here with its context. This clonotype has only a few counts. It has no known antigen specificity. Base qualities are missing; no much larger clone stands one base away. This entry is derived from a study of regulatory T cells in long-lasting Graves disease (dated by TCRdb to about 2021). With respect to the entire study: Persistent Graves' disease was defined as persistently positive TSH receptor autoantibodies together with antithyroid drug treatment for over 5 years. The study was registered as a clinical trial and conducted in China. On average, persistent Graves' disease patients in the clinical cohort had been on antithyroid drugs for about 10.3 years. This study used TCR sequencing and RNA sequencing of peripheral blood to compare persistent Graves' disease patients against newly diagnosed Graves' disease patients. A total of some 33 samples were covered by TCR sequencing, comprising 13 persistent and approximately 20 newly diagnosed Graves' disease patients. Paper-wide results and their limitations: Preferential use of TRBV28, TRBJ1-2 and TRBJ2-5 was observed in persistent disease, whereas TRBV20-1 and TRBJ2-1 were favored in newly diagnosed disease. Compared with newly diagnosed patients, patients with persistent Graves' disease had lower TCR Shannon entropy and fewer highly expanded clones, which suggests clonal expansion. Because the primary lesion, thyroid tissue, could not be accessed, the study looked at peripheral blood alone. Patients with persistent disease shared more public clonotypes (around 2,500) than newly diagnosed patients did (approximately 1,000). Sequencing and analysis were limited to the TCR beta chain. The authors acknowledged the small sample size as a limitation that may reduce accuracy.

The CDR3, cysteine through phenylalanine, is 15 amino acids long. Solely the CDR3 DNA is kept, with 45 bases framed from the first base. Based on the germline V gene, the CDR1 and CDR2 sequences are SGDLS and YYNGEE. V and J are trimmed by 3 bases and 7 bases, and the gene matches miss 11 bases of the junction. The time point label of this sample denotes: persistent/refractory GD, antithyroid drugs over 5 years with positive TRAb. RNA was extracted from PBMCs in TRIzol for both TCR sequencing and RNA sequencing. Graves' disease was diagnosed according to American Thyroid Association guidelines. The patients came from an endocrinology department in Xi'an, China. From each patient, approximately 9 milliliters of peripheral blood was collected into an EDTA anticoagulant tube. PBMCs were isolated by Ficoll Paque Plus density gradient separation without further T cell sorting. An Agilent 2100 Bioanalyzer and agarose gel were used to check RNA quality, while a NanoDrop 2000 measured RNA concentration.

The library was produced with multiplex PCR. TCRdb records Illumina HiSeq 4000 as the sequencer. CDR3 regions were amplified by Arm-PCR with iRepertoire HTBI primers to construct TCR beta libraries. Before sequencing, the PCR products underwent gel purification. The authors' pipeline ran thus. Gene usage analysis of CDR3 amino acid clonotypes used the 62 TRBV and fewer than 15 TRBJ segments found across samples. Filtered high-quality paired reads were merged into contigs using COPE and FqMerger. Contigs were aligned with BLAST to IMGT TRBV, TRBD and TRBJ reference genes, and CDR3 was defined per IMGT. Any clonotype with a frequency above 0.1% was counted as a highly expanded clone. Shannon entropy served as the measure of repertoire diversity, while the Gini coefficient captured V-J evenness. Clonotypes shared by more than one individual were considered public. The public reads were reanalyzed by TCRdb: fastp trimming at Q25, MiXCR alignment, in-frame beta chains only. Under each unique CDR3 protein, matching rows form one entry showing the most common genes and DNA. These V and J calls originate from TCRdb's pipeline instead of the authors' own analysis. The sample records about 450,000 distinct CDR3 sequences, 20% to 30% of which are singletons. The ten largest clones take up about a quarter of the sample.

The sample consisted of peripheral blood mononuclear cells (PBMCs), taken when the disease was refractory, from a patient treated with antithyroid drugs. The clonotype originates from a female donor with Graves disease. The rearranged segments are TRBV9 and TRBJ2-7, and 9 junctional nucleotides match TRBD1. CDR3 region: CASSGRDRATSEQYF. The sequence in DNA is TGTGCCAGCAGCGGTAGGGACAGGGCGACGTCGGAGCAGTACTTC.